The rows below give T cell receptor beta chains drawn from one sample of a study of T cell clones after liver transplantation. Generated by immunoSEQ multiplex PCR, the TCRdb table keeps only in-frame clones and is missing some. The data contain some 80,000 clones, under 90% of them singletons. This sample comprised CD4+ T cells from blood, obtained less than 50 months after liver transplant. These receptors all stem from a human patient who received a liver transplant. Certain T cells may be donor cells from the graft. CDR3s include the opening cysteine and the closing phenylalanine or tryptophan.

TRBJ1-2	TRBV27	CASSLTGTGIRGYTF
TRBJ2-7	TRBV7-9	CASSFLAGGGSYEQYF
TRBJ2-1	TRBV19	CASSTRAVNEQFF
TRBJ2-1	TRBV4-2	CASSQDLGLYNEQFF
TRBJ2-5	TRBV11-2	CASSRAAGEGETQYF
TRBJ2-3	TRBV10-3	CAISLDPSTDTQYF
TRBJ1-5	TRBV19	CATTGQVNQPQHF
TRBJ2-1	TRBV19	CASTREPYNEQFF
TRBJ1-2	TRBV7-9	CASSHSDRLYGYTF
TRBJ1-4	TRBV6-6	CASSDTATNEKLFF
TRBJ2-1	TRBV9	CASSAAGNEQFF
TRBJ2-5	TRBV5-1	CASSFSGGAGETQYF
TRBJ2-7	TRBV19	CATGDGGYEQYF
TRBJ2-6	TRBV6-1	CASRRREGGANVLTF
TRBJ1-2	TRBV6-1	CASTDGSRPIYGYTF
TRBJ1-2	TRBV28	CASSPPSGLNYGYTF
TRBJ2-1	TRBV10-3	CAITSGGAFEQFF
TRBJ1-1	TRBV7-2	CASSPDRWATEAFF
TRBJ2-6	TRBV7-2	CASSLSWQSGANVLTF
TRBJ2-3	TRBV5-6	CASSPDTDTQYF
TRBJ2-4	TRBV28	CASTPSGKNIQYF
TRBJ2-7	TRBV11-2	CASSFSRTSGRSDYEQYF
TRBJ2-7	TRBV7-9	CASSSRSIQGDEQYF
TRBJ1-3	TRBV18	CASSPTLETGNTIYF
TRBJ2-7	TRBV28	CATQPALAGNEQYF
TRBJ1-1	TRBV18	CASSPRTGGTDTEAFF
TRBJ2-7	TRBV5-1	CASSFGGRYEQYF
TRBJ2-1	TRBV7-2	CASSALAGESNEQFF
TRBJ2-3	TRBV5-1	CASSQTSGGTDTQYF
TRBJ2-1	TRBV10-3	CAISVGSSGSPQFF
TRBJ2-5	TRBV28	CASSLSWGGETQYF
TRBJ2-5	TRBV6-1	CASKRDRGSQETQYF
TRBJ1-3	TRBV4-2	CASSQTDRGNTIYF
TRBJ2-1	TRBV7-2	CASSLGSSTGYEQFF
TRBJ2-4	TRBV19	CASSIAADAIQYF
TRBJ2-7	TRBV18	CASSPSSGSYEQYF
TRBJ2-2	TRBV4-3	CASSQDFSVTGELFF
TRBJ2-3	TRBV7-9	CASSLTGTGDTQYF